One and the same sample provided the 31 T cell receptor beta chains below, sequenced in a study of blood T cell repertoires in COVID-19. Here immunoSEQ multiplex PCR was the method, and the copy in TCRdb shows in-frame clones only, minus some. The data contain around 100,000 clones, approximately 87% of them singletons. The sequencing input was peripheral blood. These receptor sequences come from a human donor in a cohort sampled during active COVID-19.

This chain connects TRBV21-1 to TRBJ1-3. TRBV21-1 is a recognized pseudogene. The CDR3 loop spans 19 amino acids. The CDR3 DNA is TGTGCCAGCAGCAAAGGGTGGGGGGGCGCCTCAAACCAAACCAACAGGTCGGATTTT. This codes for CASSKGWGGASNQTNRSDF.

The CDR3 region has the DNA TGTGCCAGTAGTATAGCGGGGACAGGGACATCACCCCTCCACTTT. Its protein is CASSIAGTGTSPLHF. The chain uses TRBV19 and TRBJ1-6; 9 bases agree with TRBD1. V was clipped by 1 base and J by 10 bases; unmatched bases: 5. CDR1 and CDR2 from the germline V gene are LNHDA and SQIVND (reference sequence). The CDR3 covers 15 residues.

CDR3 protein: CASSQVSGRLAGGLYNEQFF. The CDR3 DNA reads TGCGCCAGCAGCCAAGTCTCGGGGCGACTAGCGGGAGGGCTCTACAATGAGCAGTTCTTC. The chain joins TRBV4-1 to TRBJ2-1; 14 bases are shared with TRBD2. Germline lookup yields CDR1 MGHRA and CDR2 YSYEKL. The CDR3 has 20 residues. With V trimmed by 1 base and J by 3 bases, 11 bases remained unmatched.

The rearrangement uses TRBV12-3 or TRBV12-4 and TRBJ1-1; the D gene is possibly TRBD1 (5 bases). V lost 6 bases to trimming and J lost 5 bases, with 13 bases between them. The CDR3 consists of 13 residues. Here the CDR3 DNA reads TGTGCCAGCAGCCAACAGGTTGCGACTGAAGCTTTCTTT. It specifies CASSQQVATEAFF.

This rearrangement joins TRBV6-5 to TRBJ2-3; D is perhaps TRBD1 (6 bases). The CDR3 spans 14 residues. Between the trimmed V and J ends, which lost 7 bases and 3 bases, there was a span of 14 bases. The germline V gene has CDR1 MNHEY and CDR2 SVGAGI. The CDR3 here is CASNKDRGTDTQYF. In DNA, the CDR3 is TGTGCCAGCAATAAGGATAGGGGGACAGATACGCAGTATTTT.

The rearrangement uses TRBV7-9 and TRBJ2-2, with 7 bases fitting TRBD2. CDR3 length: 15 residues. With 4 bases clipped from V and 4 bases from J, the junction kept 6 bases outside the gene matches. CDR1 SEHNR and CDR2 FQNEAQ come from the germline V gene (reference sequence). The DNA for the CDR3 is TGTGCCAGCAGCTCACTTAGCGGGTTCACCGGGGAGCTGTTTTTT. Its translation: CASSSLSGFTGELFF.

The J gene is TRBJ2-1, the V gene TRBV28; 9 bases are a match to TRBD1. In germline, CDR1 is MDHEN, CDR2 SYDVKM. The ends lost 7 bases at V and 3 bases at J; junction bases unmatched: 7. There are 15 residues in the CDR3. DNA for the CDR3: TGTGCCAGCATATCGCCGGGACAGGGCTACAATGAGCAGTTCTTC. Amino acid sequence: CASISPGQGYNEQFF. Full variable domain (remainder filled in from reference TRBV28 and TRBJ2-1): DVKVTQSSRYLVKRTGEKVFLECVQDMDHENMFWYRQDPGLGLRLIYFSYDVKMKEKGDIPEGYSVSREKKERFSLILESASTNQTSMYLCASISPGQGYNEQFFGPGTRLTVL.

The chain couples TRBV4-2 to TRBJ2-3; 13 bases line up with TRBD2. This CDR3 is built from 18 residues. The J segment lost 0 bases and the V segment lost 4 bases, leaving 7 bases of the junction unmatched. Germline V CDR1 and CDR2: LGHNA, YNFKEQ. The CDR3 DNA reads as TGTGCCAGCAGCCTACATAGGACTAGCGGGAGTAGCACAGATACGCAGTATTTT. This translates into CASSLHRTSGSSTDTQYF.

The genes are TRBV2 and TRBJ1-4, with D hard to call. V was clipped by 2 bases and J by 11 bases, with 18 bases between them. CDR3 length equals 15 residues. Germline V CDR1 and CDR2: SNHLY, FYNNEI. CDR3 coding DNA: TGTGCCAGCAGTGAATTGGGAGGAATTGGGGTCAAACTGTTTTTT. This sequence encodes CASSELGGIGVKLFF.

This chain links TRBV6-2 or TRBV6-3 with TRBJ2-3; 14 bases match TRBD2. The length of the CDR3 is 16 residues. Germline CDR1 reads MNHEY; CDR2 reads SVGEGT. Unmatched junction bases numbered 8, after V lost 6 bases and J lost 6 bases. CDR3 region: CASSRLAGGLVDTQYF. Written as DNA, the CDR3 is TGTGCCAGCAGCAGACTAGCGGGGGGGCTGGTGGATACGCAGTATTTT.

The chain recombines TRBV9 with TRBJ2-5; the match to TRBD2 covers 8 bases. Looked up from germline, CDR1 is SGDLS and CDR2 is YYNGEE. The CDR3 runs 15 residues. V trimming: 0 bases; J trimming: 3 bases; junction bases outside the gene matches: 4. DNA for the CDR3: TGTGCCAGCAGCGTAGGGTCAGCGGGAGAAGAGACCCAGTACTTC. Protein sequence: CASSVGSAGEETQYF.

About this clone itself: This sample also contains other DNA sequences that code for the same CDR3. The J gene is TRBJ1-1, the V gene TRBV6-5, with D possibly matching TRBD1 (5 bases). The germline gives CDR1 MNHEY, CDR2 SVGAGI. The V gene lost 0 bases and the J gene lost 4 bases, with 9 bases spanning the gap. This CDR3 contains 14 residues. CDR3 bases: TGTGCCAGCAGTTACTCTGGGGGGAGCACTGAAGCTTTCTTT. Encoded protein: CASSYSGGSTEAFF.

The V gene is TRBV19, the J gene TRBJ2-1, with a tentative D call TRBD2 (5 bases). The CDR3 has 13 amino acids. Germline-derived CDR1 and CDR2 are LNHDA and SQIVND (reference sequence). V was trimmed by 3 bases and J by 8 bases, leaving 11 bases between them. This CDR3 is CASSMDSRYEQFF. The CDR3 DNA reads as TGTGCCAGTAGTATGGACTCTCGGTATGAGCAGTTCTTC.

This chain links TRBV15 with TRBJ2-7; 10 bases match TRBD1. The ends lost 4 bases at V and 4 bases at J; junction bases unmatched: 4. The CDR3 runs 14 residues. The germline gives CDR1 LNHNV, CDR2 YYDKDF (reference sequence). The CDR3 DNA follows: TGTGCCACCAGCATCGACAGGGGGCGTTACGAGCAGTACTTC. Encoded protein: CATSIDRGRYEQYF.

The V gene is TRBV18, the J gene TRBJ1-1, with 8 positions matching TRBD1. Germline values: CDR1 KGHSH, CDR2 LQKENI. Trimming cost V 4 bases and J 0 bases; bases outside gene matches: 4. The CDR3 loop spans 15 amino acids. The DNA of the CDR3 is TGTGCCAGCTCACAACCAGGGGGCCTGAACACTGAAGCTTTCTTT. It specifies CASSQPGGLNTEAFF.

The chain recombines TRBV7-3 with TRBJ1-3, with D possibly matching TRBD1 (6 bases). The ends were cut back, 5 bases at V and 2 bases at J, with 13 bases in the middle. CDR3 length: 15 amino acids. Germline V lookup: CDR1 SGHTA, CDR2 FQGTGA. The CDR3 reads CASSRSGAPGNTIYF. DNA for the CDR3: TGTGCCAGCAGCCGATCAGGGGCCCCTGGAAACACCATATATTTT.

The chain combines TRBV6-1 with TRBJ1-1; D is uncertain. The CDR3 contains 15 residues. V dropped 1 base and J dropped 0 bases, with 9 bases sitting between them. Germline V CDR1 and CDR2: MNHNS, SASEGT. The CDR3 nucleotides read TGTGCCAGCAGTGAAGGGGCCGTCTTGAACACTGAAGCTTTCTTT. Its translation is CASSEGAVLNTEAFF.

This clone occurred once. V usage is TRBV29-1 and J usage is TRBJ1-2, with D maybe TRBD1 (6 bases). The ends were cut back, 5 bases at V and 6 bases at J, with 16 bases in the middle. The CDR3 has 13 amino acids. Germline V lookup: CDR1 SQVTM, CDR2 ANQGSEA. The CDR3 region is CSVSFTGSDGYTF. CDR3 DNA sequence: TGCAGCGTTTCCTTTACAGGGTCAGATGGCTACACCTTC. Full variable domain (outside the CDR3, taken from reference TRBV29-1 and TRBJ1-2): SAVISQKPSRDICQRGTSLTIQCQVDSQVTMMFWYRQQPGQSLTLIATANQGSEATYESGFVIDKFPISRPNLTFSTLTVSNMSPEDSSIYLCSVSFTGSDGYTFGSGTRLTVV.

This chain uses TRBV19 with TRBJ2-7; TRBD1 aligns across 8 bases. This CDR3 is built from 15 residues. V dropped 3 bases and J dropped 2; count of bases not matched to a gene: 6. The germline V gene encodes CDR1 LNHDA and CDR2 SQIVND (reference sequence). This chain's CDR3 is CASSMGTGHPYEQYF. CDR3 in DNA: TGTGCCAGTAGTATGGGGACAGGACACCCCTACGAGCAGTACTTC. Combining the CDR3 with reference TRBV19 and TRBJ2-7 gives the whole variable domain DGGITQSPKYLFRKEGQNVTLSCEQNLNHDAMYWYRQDPGQGLRLIYYSQIVNDFQKGDIAEGYSVSREKKESFPLTVTSAQKNPTAFYLCASSMGTGHPYEQYFGPGTRLTVT.

The chain has TRBV11-3 and TRBJ1-2; D may be TRBD1 (5 bases). Germline V CDR1 and CDR2: SGHNT, YENEEA. CDR3 length: 12 residues. Trimming shortened V by 5 bases and J by 3 bases, and 7 bases separated the two germline ends. Here the CDR3 DNA reads TGTGCCAGCAGCCAGGGCGACTATGGCTACACCTTC. Its protein product is CASSQGDYGYTF.

The V gene is TRBV19, the J gene TRBJ2-1, with TRBD1 matching 9 bases. CDR1 is LNHDA, CDR2 SQIVND, per germline (reference sequence). The V and J ends lost 5 bases and 3 bases, in that order; junction bases with no gene match: 8. CDR3 length: 16 residues. CDR3 DNA: TGTGCCAGTAGTCCCCTTCGGGACAGGGTCTACAATGAGCAGTTCTTC. This codes for CASSPLRDRVYNEQFF.

The chain uses TRBV5-1 and TRBJ2-3; 11 bases match TRBD2. The CDR3 totals 16 residues. The germline V gene encodes CDR1 SGHRS and CDR2 YFSETQ. V was clipped by 0 bases and J by 4 bases; unmatched bases: 4. CDR3 coding DNA: TGCGCCAGCAGCTTGGAGCTAGCGGGAGGATCAGATACGCAGTATTTT. Its translation: CASSLELAGGSDTQYF.

The chain carries TRBV5-1 and TRBJ1-4, with 7 bases that match TRBD1. The V and J ends lost 3 bases and 7 bases, in that order; junction bases with no gene match: 9. Germline V CDR1 and CDR2: SGHRS, YFSETQ. The CDR3 length is 15 residues. Written as DNA, the CDR3 is TGCGCCAGCAGCTCGGTGGCCGGGACAGTTGAAAAACTGTTTTTT. Its translation: CASSSVAGTVEKLFF.

V and J are TRBV29-1 and TRBJ1-2, with TRBD1 identical over 7 bases. The CDR3 is 12 amino acids. J lost 0 bases, V lost 7 bases, and 2 bases had no gene match. Looked up from germline, CDR1 is SQVTM and CDR2 is ANQGSEA. The DNA for the CDR3 is TGCAGCGCCGGGACAGCTAACTATGGCTACACCTTC. It is translated as CSAGTANYGYTF.

In this sample, this clone turned up a few times. The V call is TRBV3-1 (or the pseudogene TRBV3-2), the J call TRBJ1-2; D remains unclear. This CDR3 is 16 amino acids long. The V gene's germline CDR1 is LGHDT and CDR2 YNNKEL (reference sequence). Trimming removed 0 bases at V and 5 bases at J, with 16 bases between. The CDR3 DNA reads TGTGCCAGCAGCCAAGATAACGGGGTACTCTATTATGGCTACACCTTC. This sequence encodes CASSQDNGVLYYGYTF.

The chain uses TRBV6-5 and TRBJ1-6, with TRBD1 matching over 7 bases. In germline, CDR1 is MNHEY, CDR2 SVGAGI. This CDR3 contains 15 residues. The V segment lost 6 bases and the J segment 9 bases; nucleotides outside the gene matches: 11. The chain's CDR3 is CASSRSGQRGSPLHF. CDR3 nucleotides: TGTGCCAGCAGCCGCTCGGGACAGAGGGGTTCACCCCTCCACTTT.

This chain joins TRBV7-3 and TRBJ2-5, with TRBD2 matching 9 bases. V shed 4 bases and J 2 bases; nucleotides not matched to a gene: 8. Per germline, CDR1 SGHTA and CDR2 FQGTGA. The CDR3 is made up of 16 amino acids. The chain's CDR3 is CASSSGPTSGQETQYF. CDR3 coding DNA: TGTGCCAGCAGCTCCGGCCCGACTAGCGGACAAGAGACCCAGTACTTC.

V usage is TRBV6-6 and J usage is TRBJ2-2, with TRBD2 matching 16 bases. The trim removed 5 bases at V and 3 bases at J, leaving 9 bases unmatched. CDR1 and CDR2 from the germline V gene are MNHNY and SVGAGI (reference sequence). The CDR3 extends over 19 amino acids. The CDR3 region is CASSPGGTSGRAYTGELFF. For the CDR3, the DNA is TGTGCCAGCAGTCCCGGGGGGACTAGCGGGAGGGCATACACCGGGGAGCTGTTTTTT.

This chain connects TRBV11-2 to TRBJ2-7; D is unclear. This CDR3 region has 12 residues. Germline V CDR1 and CDR2: SGHAT, FQNNGV. V lost 2 bases to trimming and J lost 1 base, with 3 bases between them. CDR3 residues: CASSLTSYEQYF. The CDR3 region has the DNA TGTGCCAGCAGCTTAACTTCCTACGAGCAGTACTTC.

The chain carries TRBV7-8 and TRBJ1-4; 9 bases fit TRBD1. Trimming took 0 bases from V and 4 from J; bases not matched to a gene: 9. Per germline, CDR1 SGHVS and CDR2 FQNEAQ. This CDR3 contains 18 residues. In nucleotides, the CDR3 is TGTGCCAGCAGCTTAGCCCGGGACAGGGCCCTATTTAATGAAAAACTGTTTTTT. Translating it yields CASSLARDRALFNEKLFF.

CDR3 residues: CATTTNTEAFF. The CDR3 DNA is TGTGCCACAACAACCAACACTGAAGCTTTCTTT. The chain combines TRBV5-4 with TRBJ1-1; unclear D gene. V was shortened by 9 bases and J by 2 bases, with 8 bases between the two germline ends. CDR3 length: 11 amino acids. Germline CDR1 and CDR2: SGHNT and YYREEE (reference sequence).